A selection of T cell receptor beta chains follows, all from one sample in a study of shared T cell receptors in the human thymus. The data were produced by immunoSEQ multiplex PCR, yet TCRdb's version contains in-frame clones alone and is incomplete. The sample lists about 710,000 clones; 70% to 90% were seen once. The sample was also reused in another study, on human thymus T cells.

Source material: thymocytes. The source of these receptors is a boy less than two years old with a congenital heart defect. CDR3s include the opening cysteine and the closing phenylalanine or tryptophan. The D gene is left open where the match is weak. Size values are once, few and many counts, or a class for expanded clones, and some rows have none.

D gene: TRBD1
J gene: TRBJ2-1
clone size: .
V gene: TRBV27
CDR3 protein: CASSPGQGPYNEQFF
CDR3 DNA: TGTGCCAGCAGCCCCGGACAGGGCCCCTACAATGAGCAGTTCTTC

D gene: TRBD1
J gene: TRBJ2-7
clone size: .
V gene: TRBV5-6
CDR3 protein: CASSLRDSYYEQYF
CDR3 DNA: TGTGCCAGCAGCTTAAGGGACAGTTACTACGAGCAGTACTTC

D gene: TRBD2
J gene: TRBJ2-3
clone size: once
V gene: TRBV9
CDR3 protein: CASSVEGGGLAGLTSTDTQYF
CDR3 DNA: TGTGCCAGCAGCGTAGAGGGGGGCGGACTAGCGGGTCTTACTAGCACAGATACGCAGTATTTT

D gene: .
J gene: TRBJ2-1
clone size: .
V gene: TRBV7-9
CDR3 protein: CASILGAGVTSNEQFF
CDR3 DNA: TGTGCCAGCATCCTGGGGGCGGGAGTTACGTCTAATGAGCAGTTCTTC

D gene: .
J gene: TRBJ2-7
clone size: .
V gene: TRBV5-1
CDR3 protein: CASKGEQGPSYEQYF
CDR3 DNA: TGCGCCAGCAAGGGGGAGCAGGGGCCGTCCTACGAGCAGTACTTC

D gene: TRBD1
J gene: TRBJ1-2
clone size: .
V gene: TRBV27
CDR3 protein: CASSAQGVGYTF
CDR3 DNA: TGTGCCAGCAGTGCACAGGGGGTGGGCTACACCTTC

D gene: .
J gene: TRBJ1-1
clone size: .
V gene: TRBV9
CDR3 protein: CASSTRARDTEAFF
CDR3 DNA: TGTGCCAGCAGCACCCGGGCGAGGGACACTGAAGCTTTCTTT

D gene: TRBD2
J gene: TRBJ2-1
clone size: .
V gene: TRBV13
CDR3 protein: CASSEPSGRGDNEQFF
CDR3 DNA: TGTGCCAGCAGCGAACCTAGCGGGAGGGGGGACAATGAGCAGTTCTTC

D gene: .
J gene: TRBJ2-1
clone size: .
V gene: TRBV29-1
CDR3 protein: CSVVRGDEQFF
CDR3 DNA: TGCAGCGTTGTCAGGGGGGATGAGCAGTTCTTC

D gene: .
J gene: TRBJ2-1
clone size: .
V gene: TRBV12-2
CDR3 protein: CASRLGPGQVF
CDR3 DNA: TGTGCAAGTCGCTTAGGACCCGGACAGGTCTTC

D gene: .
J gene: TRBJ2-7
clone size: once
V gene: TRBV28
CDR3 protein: CASSFALPNSPYEQYF
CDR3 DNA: TGTGCCAGCAGTTTTGCTCTTCCTAATAGCCCCTACGAGCAGTACTTC

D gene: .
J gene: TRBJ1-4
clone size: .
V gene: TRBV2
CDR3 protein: CASTPATNEKLFF
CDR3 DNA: TGTGCCAGCACTCCGGCAACTAATGAAAAACTGTTTTTT

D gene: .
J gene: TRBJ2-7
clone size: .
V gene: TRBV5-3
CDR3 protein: CARSSGHREKRYEQYF
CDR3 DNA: TGTGCCAGAAGCTCGGGCCACAGGGAGAAGCGGTACGAGCAGTACTTC

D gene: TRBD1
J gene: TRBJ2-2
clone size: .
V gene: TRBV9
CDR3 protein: CASSVRGQGAAGELFF
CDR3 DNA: TGTGCCAGCAGCGTACGGGGACAGGGAGCTGCCGGGGAGCTGTTTTTT

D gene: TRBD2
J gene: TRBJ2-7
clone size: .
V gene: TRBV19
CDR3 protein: CASTGLAFYEQYF
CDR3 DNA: TGTGCCAGTACGGGACTAGCGTTCTACGAGCAGTACTTC

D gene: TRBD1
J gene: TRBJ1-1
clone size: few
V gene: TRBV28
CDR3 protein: CASSPDVSGTGLFF
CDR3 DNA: TGTGCCAGCAGTCCCGACGTTTCCGGGACAGGGCTTTTCTTT

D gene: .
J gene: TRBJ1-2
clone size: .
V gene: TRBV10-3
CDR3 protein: CAISGGQPYGYTF
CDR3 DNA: TGTGCCATCAGTGGTGGACAGCCCTATGGCTACACCTTC

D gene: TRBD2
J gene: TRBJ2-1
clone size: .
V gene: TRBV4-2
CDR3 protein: CASSLTSGGHSYNEQFF
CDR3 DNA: TGTGCCAGCAGCCTAACTAGCGGGGGTCACTCCTACAATGAGCAGTTCTTC

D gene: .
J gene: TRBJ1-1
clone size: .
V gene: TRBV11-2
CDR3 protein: CASSLDSRHYDTEAFF
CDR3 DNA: TGTGCCAGCAGCTTAGATTCCCGGCACTACGACACTGAAGCTTTCTTT

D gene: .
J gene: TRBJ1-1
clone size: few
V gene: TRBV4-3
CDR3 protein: CASSHGGGSTEAFF
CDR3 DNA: TGCGCCAGCAGCCATGGGGGGGGCTCCACTGAAGCTTTCTTT

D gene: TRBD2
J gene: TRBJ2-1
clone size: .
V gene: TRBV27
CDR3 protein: CASSPTLAGAHYNEQFF
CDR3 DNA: TGTGCCAGCAGTCCTACGTTAGCGGGAGCCCACTACAATGAGCAGTTCTTC

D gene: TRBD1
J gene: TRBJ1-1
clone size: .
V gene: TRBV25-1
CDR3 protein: CASSEKPGRGRVNTEAFF
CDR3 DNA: TGTGCCAGCAGTGAAAAACCCGGGAGGGGGCGTGTGAACACTGAAGCTTTCTTT

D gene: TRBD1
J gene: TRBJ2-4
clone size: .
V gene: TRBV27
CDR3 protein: CASSLGGQGRSKNIQYF
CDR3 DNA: TGTGCCAGCAGTTTAGGGGGACAGGGAAGATCCAAAAACATTCAGTACTTC

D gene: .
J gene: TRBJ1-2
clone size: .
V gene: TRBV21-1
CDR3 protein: CASSKESGTGGARYGYTF
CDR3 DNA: TGTGCCAGCAGCAAAGAGTCGGGAACAGGGGGCGCTCGCTATGGCTACACCTTC

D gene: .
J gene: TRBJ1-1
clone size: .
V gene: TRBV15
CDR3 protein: CATSRTYRGGMNTEAFF
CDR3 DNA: TGTGCCACCAGCAGAACCTACCGGGGGGGGATGAACACTGAAGCTTTCTTT

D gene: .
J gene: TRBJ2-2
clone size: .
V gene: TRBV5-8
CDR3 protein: CASSLGHTNTGELFF
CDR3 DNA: TGTGCCAGCAGCTTGGGCCACACGAACACCGGGGAGCTGTTTTTT

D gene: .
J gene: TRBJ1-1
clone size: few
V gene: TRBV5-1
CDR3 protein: CASSLAGNNTEAFF
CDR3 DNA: TGCGCCAGCAGCTTGGCGGGGAACAACACTGAAGCTTTCTTT

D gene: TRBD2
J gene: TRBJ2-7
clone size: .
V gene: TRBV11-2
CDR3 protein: CASSGSGAGGILSYEQYF
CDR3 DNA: TGTGCCAGCAGCGGATCGGGAGCGGGGGGTATCCTCTCCTACGAGCAGTACTTC

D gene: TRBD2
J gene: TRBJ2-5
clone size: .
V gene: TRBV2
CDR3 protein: CASSDGGGETQYF
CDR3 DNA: TGTGCCAGCAGTGACGGGGGGGGTGAGACCCAGTACTTC

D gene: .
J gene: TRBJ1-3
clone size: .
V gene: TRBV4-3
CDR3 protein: CASSQEVVYFPIYF
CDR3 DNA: TGCGCCAGCAGCCAAGAGGTAGTCTACTTCCCCATATATTTT

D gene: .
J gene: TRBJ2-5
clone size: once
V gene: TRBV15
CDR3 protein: CATSKPEKTQYF
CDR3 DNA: TGTGCCACCAGCAAACCCGAGAAGACCCAGTACTTC

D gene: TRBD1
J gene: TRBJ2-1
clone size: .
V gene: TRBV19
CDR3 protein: CASSPAQGVYNEQFF
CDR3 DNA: TGTGCCAGTAGTCCCGCGCAGGGGGTTTACAATGAGCAGTTCTTC

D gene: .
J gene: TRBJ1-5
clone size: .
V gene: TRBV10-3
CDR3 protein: CAIKSDSENQPQHF
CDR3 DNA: TGTGCCATCAAGTCGGACAGCGAAAATCAGCCCCAGCATTTT

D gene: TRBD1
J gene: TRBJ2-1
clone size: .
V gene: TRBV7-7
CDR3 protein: CASSPDRDGNEQFF
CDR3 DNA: TGTGCTAGCAGTCCTGACAGGGATGGGAATGAGCAGTTCTTC

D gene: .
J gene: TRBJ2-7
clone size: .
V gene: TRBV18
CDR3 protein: CASSPPSSYEQYF
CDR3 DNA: TGTGCCAGCTCACCGCCTAGCTCCTACGAGCAGTACTTC

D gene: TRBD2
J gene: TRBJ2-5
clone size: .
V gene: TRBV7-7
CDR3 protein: CASSPLAGAFLQYF
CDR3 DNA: TGTGCTAGCAGCCCACTAGCGGGGGCCTTTCTACAGTACTTC

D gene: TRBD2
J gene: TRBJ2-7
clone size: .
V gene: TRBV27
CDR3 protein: CASSLSGLDHTYEQYF
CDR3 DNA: TGTGCCAGCAGTTTATCTGGACTAGACCACACCTACGAGCAGTACTTC

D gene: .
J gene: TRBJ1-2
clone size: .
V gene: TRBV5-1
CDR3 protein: CASSSVRENGYTF
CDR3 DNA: TGCGCCAGCAGCTCAGTACGGGAAAATGGCTACACCTTC